Listed below are T cell receptor beta chains from one sample, sequenced in a study of T cells expressing NK-cell markers. TCRdb re-analyzed the 5' RACE reads; it lists each CDR3 protein once, without DNA. This table holds 200,000 to 300,000 distinct CDR3 sequences. Sequencing input: blood T cells: a sorted CD56 or NKG2C T cell subset, CD4+ or CD8+ T cells, or bulk PBMC T cells (not recorded which). These receptors were taken from a man between 18 and 29 years old in good health. CDR3s include the opening cysteine and the closing phenylalanine or tryptophan. Fields, in order: J gene, V gene, CDR3 protein.

J: TRBJ2-5
V: TRBV20-1
CDR3: CSARDWIAGGAETQYF

J: TRBJ2-1
V: TRBV29-1
CDR3: CSAHRRLAFNEQFF

J: TRBJ2-2
V: TRBV7-2
CDR3: CASRQSGAAGELFF

J: TRBJ2-1
V: TRBV15
CDR3: CATSRPRDPPFF

J: TRBJ2-2
V: TRBV7-8
CDR3: CASSSLGGAGELFF

J: TRBJ1-3
V: TRBV12-3/TRBV12-4
CDR3: CASNSGPISGNTIYF

J: TRBJ1-1
V: TRBV11-3
CDR3: CASSLGLLAGYALGEAFF

J: TRBJ2-1
V: TRBV5-1
CDR3: CASSFRDRELDEQFF

J: TRBJ2-7
V: TRBV6-1
CDR3: CASRGEGAGSYEQYF

J: TRBJ2-3
V: TRBV14
CDR3: CASSQSTATDTQYF

J: TRBJ2-5
V: TRBV30
CDR3: CAWNRGTGEETQYF

J: TRBJ1-1
V: TRBV7-2
CDR3: CASSARGRRDTEAFF

J: TRBJ1-3
V: TRBV7-7
CDR3: CASSLEVGTGSGNTIYF

J: TRBJ2-1
V: TRBV12-3/TRBV12-4
CDR3: CASSFLGISYNEQFF

J: TRBJ2-1
V: TRBV12-3/TRBV12-4
CDR3: CASNGIGGGGVNEQFF

J: TRBJ2-1
V: TRBV18
CDR3: CASSPPREGEQFF

J: TRBJ2-4
V: TRBV18
CDR3: CASSLGAAKNIQYF

J: TRBJ2-3
V: TRBV7-2
CDR3: CASRPRTGARTDTQYF

J: TRBJ2-6
V: TRBV7-3
CDR3: CASSVGTHTSSGANVLTF

J: TRBJ2-2
V: TRBV29-1
CDR3: CSVIGTANTGELFF

J: TRBJ2-1
V: TRBV29-1
CDR3: CSVLGLNNEQFF

J: TRBJ1-1
V: TRBV25-1
CDR3: CASSWDRNTEAFF

J: TRBJ1-1
V: TRBV18
CDR3: CASSPVVRGDGTEAFF

J: TRBJ2-3
V: TRBV2
CDR3: CASSRTSGGDTQYF

J: TRBJ2-1
V: TRBV10-1
CDR3: CASSRGILLQGNEQFF

J: TRBJ2-3
V: TRBV5-1
CDR3: CASSLSPGLAGSDTQYF

J: TRBJ2-3
V: TRBV5-5
CDR3: CASSDTRGVTDTQYF

J: TRBJ1-2
V: TRBV14
CDR3: CASSPSPRTALYGYTF

J: TRBJ1-5
V: TRBV28
CDR3: CASKGQGRNQPQHF

J: TRBJ2-7
V: TRBV20-1
CDR3: CSATRPGTSQYEQYF

J: TRBJ1-4
V: TRBV20-1
CDR3: CSARVLHEKLFF

J: TRBJ1-2
V: TRBV11-3
CDR3: CASSGQTGSGYTF

J: TRBJ1-5
V: TRBV12-3/TRBV12-4
CDR3: CASSFAGGFMRNQPQHF

J: TRBJ2-1
V: TRBV12-3/TRBV12-4
CDR3: CASSDSPGGDSYNEQFF

J: TRBJ2-3
V: TRBV7-2
CDR3: CASAGAGVGTDTQYF

J: TRBJ2-2
V: TRBV6-1
CDR3: CATMGQGDPGELFF

J: TRBJ2-1
V: TRBV7-9
CDR3: CASPTPWREERENNEQFF

J: TRBJ2-1
V: TRBV24-1
CDR3: CATSDDLVKNYNEQFF

J: TRBJ2-1
V: TRBV5-4
CDR3: CASSATSVYNEQFF

J: TRBJ2-1
V: TRBV5-5
CDR3: CASSLLADSSYNEQFF

J: TRBJ2-5
V: TRBV3-1
CDR3: CASSPQSDRAWTQYF

J: TRBJ2-7
V: TRBV7-2
CDR3: CASSLLPSRTYEQYF

J: TRBJ1-2
V: TRBV6-1
CDR3: CASKAGLYGYTF

J: TRBJ1-2
V: TRBV5-1
CDR3: CASSLAQGLGYTF

J: TRBJ1-5
V: TRBV4-2
CDR3: CASSQGADNQPQHF

J: TRBJ2-1
V: TRBV4-2
CDR3: CASSPLSGNYNEQFF

J: TRBJ2-5
V: TRBV5-1
CDR3: CASSLEGHGETQYF

J: TRBJ2-1
V: TRBV10-1
CDR3: CASSESSSQFF

J: TRBJ2-1
V: TRBV7-9
CDR3: CASSFRGPANEQFF

J: TRBJ2-1
V: TRBV7-6
CDR3: CASRTTSGRAPYNEQFF

J: TRBJ2-3
V: TRBV7-2
CDR3: CASSLALPTDTQYF

J: TRBJ2-1
V: TRBV5-1
CDR3: CASSLTAGESNEQFF

J: TRBJ2-7
V: TRBV27
CDR3: CASSPQGAGGSYEQYF